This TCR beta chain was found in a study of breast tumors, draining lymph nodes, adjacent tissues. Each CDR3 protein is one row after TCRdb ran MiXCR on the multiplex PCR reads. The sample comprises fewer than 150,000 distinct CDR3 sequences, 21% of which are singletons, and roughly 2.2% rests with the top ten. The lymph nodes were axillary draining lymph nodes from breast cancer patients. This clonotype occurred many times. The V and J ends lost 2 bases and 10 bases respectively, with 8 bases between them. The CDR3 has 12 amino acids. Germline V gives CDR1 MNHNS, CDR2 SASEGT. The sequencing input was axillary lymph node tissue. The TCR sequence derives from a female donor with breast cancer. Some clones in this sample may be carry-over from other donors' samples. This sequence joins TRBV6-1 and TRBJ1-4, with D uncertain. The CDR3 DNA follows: TGTGCCAGCAGTGAACGGGAGCGAAAACTGTTTTTT. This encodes CASSERERKLFF.